Following are 15 T cell receptor beta chains from one sample sequenced in a study of identical twins. TCRdb reprocessed the 5' RACE reads with MiXCR, giving one entry per CDR3 protein. The sample lists approximately 700,000 distinct CDR3 sequences, about 18% occurring once. The sample was also reused in another study, on T cells expressing NK-cell markers.

The sample taken for sequencing was PBMCs. The receptors were sampled from a woman in her late teens or twenties in good health.

This chain joins TRBV4-3 and TRBJ2-2; 10 nucleotides match TRBD1. Per germline, CDR1 LGHNA and CDR2 YSLEER. CDR3 length: 17 amino acids. The V and J ends lost 1 base and 5 bases, in that order; junction bases with no gene match: 7. The CDR3 here is CASSQGIWTGGTGELFF. The CDR3 DNA sequence: TGCGCCAGCAGCCAAGGAATCTGGACAGGGGGAACCGGGGAGCTGTTTTTT.

The V gene is TRBV5-1, the J gene TRBJ2-3, with 7 bases fitting TRBD1. The J segment lost 4 bases and the V segment lost 4 bases, leaving 12 bases of the junction unmatched. The CDR3 runs to 16 residues. From germline, CDR1 is SGHRS and CDR2 YFSETQ. For the CDR3, the DNA is TGCGCCAGCAGCGTGTTGGGACAGCCTCGCGCAGATACGCAGTATTTT. Translating it yields CASSVLGQPRADTQYF.

The sample holds a few counts of this clonotype. This chain joins TRBV29-1 and TRBJ2-7; a weak D match, TRBD1 (6 bases). Germline V gene lookup returns CDR1 SQVTM and CDR2 ANQGSEA. Trimming stripped 8 bases from V and 3 bases from J, with 23 bases between. The CDR3 consists of 15 residues. Here the CDR3 DNA reads TGCAGCATCGTTGGCACCGGACAGTCTTACTACGAGCAGTACTTC. It specifies CSIVGTGQSYYEQYF.

This clonotype was seen at least ten times. The junction departs from germline at one end; a sequencing error may be responsible. J is TRBJ2-1 and V is TRBV20-1; D may be TRBD2 (6 bases). CDR3 length: 12 residues. Germline V gives CDR1 DFQATT, CDR2 SNEGSKA (reference sequence). CDR3 residues: CSAGTRYNVQFF. The CDR3, as DNA: TGCAGTGCCGGGACTCGCTACAATGTGCAGTTCTTC.

The chain links TRBV6-2 or TRBV6-3 to TRBJ2-7, with 12 positions matching TRBD2. V trimming: 6 bases; J trimming: 5 bases; junction bases outside the gene matches: 8. The germline V gene has CDR1 MNHEY and CDR2 SVGEGT. The CDR3 has 15 residues. The CDR3 protein is CASRRRLAGEDEQYF. The CDR3 DNA is TGTGCCAGCAGACGCCGACTAGCGGGAGAGGACGAGCAGTACTTC.

The chain employs TRBV25-1 and TRBJ2-7, with D perhaps given as TRBD1 or TRBD2 (5 bases each). CDR1 and CDR2 from the germline V gene are MGHDK and SYGVNS. The CDR3 sequence is 14 residues long. Trimming removed 10 bases at V and 4 bases at J, with 20 bases between. The DNA of the CDR3 is TGTGCCACCCAAGACCAGGGACGTTCTTACGAGCAGTACTTC. Its translation is CATQDQGRSYEQYF.

CDR3 in amino acids: CASSLSFGNQPQHF. The DNA of the CDR3 is TGTGCCAGCAGCCTCAGTTTTGGCAATCAGCCCCAGCATTTT. The chain couples TRBV12-3 or TRBV12-4 to TRBJ1-5; no definite D call. Trimming stripped 6 bases from V and 2 bases from J, with 11 bases between. This CDR3 contains 14 residues.

This clonotype was seen a handful of times. J is TRBJ1-1 and V is TRBV12-5; perhaps TRBD1 as D (5 bases). The CDR3 has 14 residues. V shed 2 bases and J shed 4 bases, with 11 bases lying between them. The germline gives CDR1 LGHNT, CDR2 FRNRAP. Written as DNA, the CDR3 is TGTGCTAGTGGTTTGTCCGGGGGGAGCACTGAAGCTTTCTTT. Translating gives CASGLSGGSTEAFF.

The chain is built from TRBV6-5 and TRBJ1-1; D ambiguous. Germline CDR1 reads MNHEY; CDR2 reads SVGAGI. CDR3 length: 18 amino acids. The V and J ends lost 0 bases and 3 bases respectively, with 20 bases between them. CDR3 DNA: TGTGCCAGCAGTTACTCGGCATACCCCCACACCCGATACACTGAAGCTTTCTTT. Its protein product is CASSYSAYPHTRYTEAFF.

This clonotype has only a few counts. V is TRBV7-9 and J is TRBJ2-7; 11 nucleotides agree with TRBD2. V trimming: 4 bases; J trimming: 5 bases; junction bases outside the gene matches: 7. The CDR3 sequence is 15 residues long. Germline V CDR1 and CDR2: SEHNR, FQNEAQ (reference sequence). The CDR3 nucleotides are TGTGCCAGCAGCTCTACTAGCGGGAGCCAAGACGAGCAGTACTTC. This sequence encodes CASSSTSGSQDEQYF. The variable domain in full, with the rest retrieved from reference TRBV7-9 and TRBJ2-7, is DTGVSQNPRHKITKRGQNVTFRCDPISEHNRLYWYRQTLGQGPEFLTYFQNEAQLEKSRLLSDRFSAERPKGSFSTLEIQRTEQGDSAMYLCASSSTSGSQDEQYFGPGTRLTVT.

This clonotype was counted a few times. The CDR3: CASSIRGGADTQYF. The CDR3 DNA follows: TGTGCCAGCAGCATACGGGGGGGGGCAGATACGCAGTATTTT. The V call is TRBV7-3, the J call TRBJ2-3; 8 bases are a match to TRBD2. This CDR3 is built from 14 residues. The V gene's germline CDR1 is SGHTA and CDR2 FQGTGA. J lost 4 bases, V lost 5 bases, and 5 bases had no gene match.

The V gene is TRBV7-8, the J gene TRBJ1-2, with a possible D match to TRBD1 (6 bases). The CDR3 is 15 residues long. The germline gives CDR1 SGHVS, CDR2 FQNEAQ. Trimming took 6 bases from V and 6 from J, leaving 20 bases between them. The CDR3 reads CASSIRAGARHGYTF. CDR3 DNA: TGTGCCAGCAGTATAAGAGCAGGGGCGCGCCATGGCTACACCTTC.

The genes are TRBV15 and TRBJ1-4, with D unresolved. Germline lookup yields CDR1 LNHNV and CDR2 YYDKDF (reference sequence). The CDR3 runs 15 residues. Trimming took 0 bases from V and 7 from J, leaving 12 bases between them. CDR3 coding DNA: TGTGCCACCAGCAGAGATTTACAGTCACCTGAAAAACTGTTTTTT. Translating gives CATSRDLQSPEKLFF.

J is TRBJ2-5 and V is TRBV6-1, with a tentative D call TRBD1 (6 bases). V was trimmed by 4 bases and J by 3 bases, leaving 12 bases between them. The CDR3 length is 14 residues. The germline gives CDR1 MNHNS, CDR2 SASEGT. The DNA of the CDR3 is TGTGCCAGCAGTGCACCTCACAGGGAAGAGACCCAGTACTTC. Amino acids: CASSAPHREETQYF.

V and J are TRBV7-9 and TRBJ2-1, with TRBD2 as a possible D gene (6 bases). CDR1 and CDR2 from the germline V gene are SEHNR and FQNEAQ (reference sequence). The CDR3 contains 14 residues. Trimming took 0 bases from V and 5 from J, leaving 8 bases between them. The CDR3: CASSLAEGNNEQFF. CDR3 DNA: TGTGCCAGCAGCTTAGCGGAGGGGAACAATGAGCAGTTCTTC.